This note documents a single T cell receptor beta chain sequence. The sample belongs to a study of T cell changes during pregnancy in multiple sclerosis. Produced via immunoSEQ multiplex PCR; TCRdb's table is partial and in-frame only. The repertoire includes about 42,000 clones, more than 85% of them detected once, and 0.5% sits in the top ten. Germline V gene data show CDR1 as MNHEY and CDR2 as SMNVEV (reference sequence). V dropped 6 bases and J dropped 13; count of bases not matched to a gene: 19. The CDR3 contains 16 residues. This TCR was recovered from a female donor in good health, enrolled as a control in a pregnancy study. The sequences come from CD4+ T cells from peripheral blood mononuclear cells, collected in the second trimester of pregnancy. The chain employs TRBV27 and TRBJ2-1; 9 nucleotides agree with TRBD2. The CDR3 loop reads CASSQNPPSTSGPQFF. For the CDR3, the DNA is TGTGCCAGCAGCCAAAACCCACCCTCGACTAGCGGTCCTCAGTTCTTC.